This T cell receptor (beta chain) comes out of a study of T cell responses to AZD1222 COVID-19 vaccine. Generated by immunoSEQ multiplex PCR, the TCRdb table keeps only in-frame clones and is missing some. The sample includes about 100,000 clones, around nine tenths of them seen just once. Whole-study results and caveats: Close to half of all spike-specific TCRs reportedly target regions of the variants that are unmutated.

Points on this clone: Its antigen remains unidentified.

The origin of this receptor is an adult in good health. Sample: peripheral blood, taken on day 0 of AZD1222 vaccination.

For the CDR3, the DNA is TGTGCCAGCAGCAGGGGGCTCGAGCAGTACTTC. Translating it yields CASSRGLEQYF. The chain combines TRBV7-9 with TRBJ2-7; 7 positions match TRBD1. The CDR3 has 11 amino acids. The germline V gene has CDR1 SEHNR and CDR2 FQNEAQ (reference sequence). The J segment lost 6 bases and the V segment lost 5 bases, leaving 1 base of the junction unmatched.